This T cell receptor (beta chain) was identified in a study of OX40 agonist ivuxolimab in advanced cancers. The overall study: The patients got ivuxolimab, which is an agonistic anti-OX40 (CD134) antibody. Each patient was given ivuxolimab into a vein every 2 weeks, at 0.01 to 10 mg/kg. Study outcomes and limitations: At doses 0.1 to 3.0 mg/kg, CD4+ and CD8+ clones expanded.

Regarding this clone: As yet, its antigen is unknown.

Sequencing was performed with immunoSEQ multiplex PCR; in TCRdb, only in-frame clones are kept and a portion is missing. The table has 60,000 to 85,000 clones, around four fifths seen once; the top ten hold around 2%. The ends lost 5 bases at V and 4 bases at J; junction bases unmatched: 12. This CDR3 spans 17 amino acids. Per germline, CDR1 SGDLS and CDR2 YYNGEE. The TCR sequence derives from an adult with an advanced solid tumor such as melanoma, head and neck, liver or kidney cancer. Sequencing used CD4+ or CD8+ T cells sorted from blood, obtained in a trial of the OX40 agonist ivuxolimab. The chain links TRBV9 to TRBJ2-4; 10 bases are shared with TRBD2. The chain's CDR3 is CASSPSEAGGTKNIQYF. The CDR3 region has the DNA TGTGCCAGCAGTCCAAGTGAAGCGGGGGGGACAAAAAACATTCAGTACTTC.